In this sample, the clone carrying this T cell receptor (beta chain) turned up a few times. Its target is not known. The length of the CDR3 is 12 residues. V was shortened by 5 bases and J by 5 bases, with 7 bases between the two germline ends. Germline CDR1 reads MNHEY; CDR2 reads SVGAGI. The assay was immunoSEQ multiplex PCR, and TCRdb's table has in-frame clones only and misses some. The sample has about 310,000 clones; around four fifths are singletons. This sample stems from a study of cytotoxic CD8 clonotypes in ibrutinib-treated CLL. Study overall: Once treatment had gone on for a median of approximately 11 months, range 6 to 36, response samples were drawn. Study-wide results and caveats: Rare overall, public clonotypes shrank or held steady under therapy. Higher clonality was seen at ibrutinib response and a return toward baseline at progression.

This clonotype originated in a human donor with chronic lymphocytic leukemia. The sample consisted of PBMCs, taken before ibrutinib treatment. The chain carries TRBV6-5 and TRBJ1-5, with D possibly matching TRBD1 (6 bases). The CDR3: CASSRGDQPQHF. CDR3 nucleotide sequence: TGTGCCAGCAGTAGGGGGGATCAGCCCCAGCATTTT.